This entry features one TCR beta chain sequence. Profiling relied on immunoSEQ multiplex PCR, and the TCRdb table lists in-frame clones only, not all of them. The repertoire includes 500,000 to 550,000 clones, more than 75% of them detected once, and 0.013% sits in the top ten. This record comes from a study of shared T cell receptors in the human thymus. V lost 3 bases and J 1 base, leaving 9 bases between the germline ends. This CDR3 has 14 residues. Germline V gene data show CDR1 as SGHNT and CDR2 as YYREEE (reference sequence). These same data were also listed under a study on human thymus T cells. From that report: Resected material from corrective heart surgery provided the thymus tissue analysed. V and J genes seemed to be used with bias in thymic and blood repertoires. The related literature has documented a marked overlap of thymic repertoires among unrelated individuals.

The chain recombines TRBV5-4 with TRBJ2-3; the D gene is possibly TRBD1 (5 bases). This sequence originates from a boy under three years old with a congenital heart defect. Source material: thymocytes. The CDR3 bases are TGTGCCAGCAGCTACACACAGGGCACAGATACGCAGTATTTT. Encoded protein: CASSYTQGTDTQYF.